This T cell receptor (beta chain) originates from a study of shared clonotypes between healthy human individuals. Germline CDR1 MNHEY, CDR2 SVGAGI. The CDR3 has 14 amino acids. Trimming shortened V by 0 bases and J by 4 bases, and 9 bases separated the two germline ends. Naive CD8 cells, CD45RO-negative and positively selected for CCR7, excluded terminally differentiated effector memory CD45RA+ cells. Assay: immunoSEQ multiplex PCR; the TCRdb copy retains only in-frame clones and omits some. The sample yields 800,000 to 950,000 clones, around 96% seen once. The sample comprised naive CD8+ T cells sorted from blood. This chain uses TRBV6-5 with TRBJ1-2, with D tentatively TRBD1 (5 bases). The receptor was derived from a man aged 25-45 years in good health. The CDR3, as DNA: TGTGCCAGCAGTTACTCTCCAGGGAGCTATGGCTACACCTTC. Translated, it gives CASSYSPGSYGYTF.